These 21 T cell receptor beta chains originate from one sample sequenced in a study of cytomegalovirus exposure and HLA in healthy donors. Sequenced by immunoSEQ multiplex PCR; TCRdb stores in-frame clones only, minus some. The sample lists some 230,000 clones, over 80% occurring once. Material: PBMCs. These receptors were taken from a woman aged 18 to 35 in good health and CMV-seronegative.

The chain carries TRBV5-1 and TRBJ1-3; unclear D gene. V was trimmed by 1 base and J by 4 bases, leaving 15 bases between them. This CDR3 region has 16 residues. CDR1 and CDR2 (germline): SGHRS, YFSETQ. The CDR3: CASSLTVSYWGNTIYF. CDR3 bases: TGCGCCAGCAGCTTGACGGTCTCTTACTGGGGAAACACCATATATTTT.

The rearrangement links TRBV19 to TRBJ1-1; D not resolved. Germline CDR1 reads LNHDA; CDR2 reads SQIVND (reference sequence). This CDR3 contains 14 residues. Trimming removed 4 bases at V and 1 base at J, with 10 bases between. CDR3 DNA sequence: TGTGCCAGTAGTACACAGACAACGAACACTGAAGCTTTCTTT. Its protein is CASSTQTTNTEAFF.

The V and J genes are TRBV28 and TRBJ1-1, with D hard to call. The ends were cut back, 11 bases at V and 3 bases at J, with 19 bases in the middle. The germline gives CDR1 MDHEN, CDR2 SYDVKM. The CDR3 is 14 amino acids. CDR3: CAASSLTDDTEAFF. The CDR3 bases are TGTGCCGCGTCTAGCCTTACAGACGACACTGAAGCTTTCTTT.

The chain links TRBV9 to TRBJ2-7, with D possibly TRBD1 on 6 matching bases. This CDR3 is built from 14 residues. Germline V gene sequence: CDR1 SGDLS, CDR2 YYNGEE. With 0 bases removed from V and 2 bases from J, the gap between germline ends came to 9 bases. The CDR3 nucleotides read TGTGCCAGCAGCGTAGGGCCAGGGGCCTACGAGCAGTACTTC. The encoded protein is CASSVGPGAYEQYF.

The V gene is TRBV7-2, the J gene TRBJ1-5; 10 nucleotides agree with TRBD1. This CDR3 is 16 amino acids long. Germline assignment: CDR1 SGHTA and CDR2 FQGNSA. With V trimmed by 0 bases and J by 7 bases, 6 bases remained unmatched. The CDR3, as DNA: TGTGCCAGCAGCTTAGCCGGTGGGACAGGGGACCAGCCCCAGCATTTT. Amino acids: CASSLAGGTGDQPQHF. The full variable domain, completed using reference TRBV7-2 and TRBJ1-5, is GAGVSQSPSNKVTEKGKDVELRCDPISGHTALYWYRQSLGQGLEFLIYFQGNSAPDKSGLPSDRFSAERTGGSVSTLTIQRTQQEDSAVYLCASSLAGGTGDQPQHFGDGTRLSIL.

The chain recombines TRBV19 with TRBJ2-3; 11 nucleotides line up with TRBD2. The CDR3 covers 16 residues. V lost 7 bases and J lost 6; bases outside the gene matches: 12. Germline V gene lookup returns CDR1 LNHDA and CDR2 SQIVND (reference sequence). CDR3 sequence (DNA): TGTGCCAGTATTGGCCGACTAGCGGGACGGGAGGATACGCAGTATTTT. It translates to CASIGRLAGREDTQYF.

This sequence joins TRBV6-5 and TRBJ1-3; perhaps TRBD1 as D (5 bases). Between the trimmed V and J ends, which lost 2 bases and 4 bases, there was a span of 15 bases. The CDR3 spans 16 residues. Per the germline V gene, CDR1 is MNHEY and CDR2 is SVGAGI. The CDR3 bases are TGTGCCAGCAGTTACCGAGCAGTAGGGGTCGGAAACACCATATATTTT. This gives the protein CASSYRAVGVGNTIYF.

This clone was seen a few times. The rearrangement joins TRBV6-1 to TRBJ1-2, with TRBD1 identical over 7 bases. The V and J ends lost 3 bases and 4 bases, in that order; junction bases with no gene match: 8. The CDR3 contains 15 residues. Germline-derived CDR1 and CDR2 are MNHNS and SASEGT. The CDR3, as DNA: TGTGCCAGCAGTGACCCTCGACAGGGAGGCTATGGCTACACCTTC. It encodes CASSDPRQGGYGYTF.

The chain carries TRBV19 and TRBJ1-1, with D uncertain. Trimming removed 2 bases from V and 4 bases from J, with 8 bases in between. The CDR3 extends over 13 amino acids. CDR1 LNHDA and CDR2 SQIVND come from the germline V gene (reference sequence). The chain's CDR3 is CASSIQGSTEAFF. The DNA of the CDR3 is TGTGCCAGTAGTATACAAGGGAGCACTGAAGCTTTCTTT. The full variable domain, its missing parts supplied by reference TRBV19 and TRBJ1-1, is DGGITQSPKYLFRKEGQNVTLSCEQNLNHDAMYWYRQDPGQGLRLIYYSQIVNDFQKGDIAEGYSVSREKKESFPLTVTSAQKNPTAFYLCASSIQGSTEAFFGQGTRLTVV.

The chain links TRBV19 to TRBJ2-1; a weak D match, TRBD2 (5 bases). The V end lost 5 bases, the J end lost 7 bases, and 12 bases lay between the germline ends. Germline V lookup: CDR1 LNHDA, CDR2 SQIVND (reference sequence). The CDR3 runs 13 residues. The CDR3 DNA sequence: TGTGCCAGTAGTCCGGACTCCTCAAATGAGCAGTTCTTC. Translated: CASSPDSSNEQFF.

The DNA for the CDR3 is TGTGCCAGCAGCTTAGAAGCGGGGACAGGGATTGAAGCTTTCTTT. Its protein product is CASSLEAGTGIEAFF. The genes are TRBV7-6 and TRBJ1-1, with 9 bases that match TRBD1. After removal of 1 base from V and 7 bases from J, the junction contained 7 bases not matched to a gene. This CDR3 is 15 amino acids long. Germline V lookup: CDR1 SGHVS, CDR2 FNYEAQ.

J is TRBJ1-5 and V is TRBV6-1, with 7 bases identical to TRBD1. Germline V CDR1 and CDR2: MNHNS, SASEGT. The CDR3 has 18 amino acids. The trim removed 4 bases at V and 0 bases at J, leaving 12 bases unmatched. This CDR3 reads CASSGKGQRTYSNQPQHF. CDR3 in DNA: TGTGCCAGCAGTGGTAAGGGACAGAGAACTTATAGCAATCAGCCCCAGCATTTT.

The V call is TRBV7-8, the J call TRBJ2-2, with D possibly matching TRBD1 (5 bases). V was shortened by 3 bases and J by 6 bases, with 8 bases between the two germline ends. Per germline, CDR1 SGHVS and CDR2 FQNEAQ. The CDR3 runs 13 residues. The CDR3 protein is CASSFRGAGELFF. In nucleotides, the CDR3 is TGTGCCAGCAGCTTTAGGGGCGCCGGGGAGCTGTTTTTT.

V gene TRBV5-6 combines with J gene TRBJ2-7; TRBD2 might be the D (5 bases). The CDR3 spans 14 residues. Germline assignment: CDR1 SGHDT and CDR2 YYEEEE. Trimming removed 4 bases from V and 2 bases from J, with 13 bases in between. The CDR3 loop is CASSPTAAAYEQYF. The CDR3 nucleotides are TGTGCCAGCAGCCCCACAGCGGCAGCCTACGAGCAGTACTTC.

This chain connects TRBV14 to TRBJ2-1, with TRBD2 matching over 10 bases. The J segment lost 2 bases and the V segment lost 0 bases, leaving 10 bases of the junction unmatched. Germline CDR1 and CDR2: SGHDN and FVKESK. CDR3 length: 19 amino acids. DNA for the CDR3: TGTGCCAGCAGCCAAGATCTACGTCAGCGGGAGGGAACCTACAATGAGCAGTTCTTC. Its translation is CASSQDLRQREGTYNEQFF.

A few counts support this clone. This chain joins TRBV7-9 and TRBJ2-7; maybe TRBD2 (5 bases). Germline V CDR1 and CDR2: SEHNR, FQNEAQ (reference sequence). This CDR3 spans 16 amino acids. The V end lost 0 bases, the J end lost 4 bases, and 16 bases lay between the germline ends. CDR3: CASSLALRERGYEQYF. The DNA of the CDR3 is TGTGCCAGCAGCTTAGCTCTACGGGAACGGGGATACGAGCAGTACTTC.

Only one count was recorded for this clone. CDR3 nucleotide sequence: TGTGCCAGCAGCCCGGGACAGGAGAACTATGGCTACACCTTC. This sequence encodes CASSPGQENYGYTF. The chain employs TRBV7-3 and TRBJ1-2; 8 nucleotides match TRBD1. Trimming took 5 bases from V and 2 from J; bases not matched to a gene: 4. The CDR3 spans 14 residues. From germline, CDR1 is SGHTA and CDR2 FQGTGA. Together with reference TRBV7-3 and TRBJ1-2, the CDR3 gives the full variable domain: GAGVSQTPSNKVTEKGKYVELRCDPISGHTALYWYRQSLGQGPEFLIYFQGTGAADDSGLPNDRFFAVRPEGSVSTLKIQRTERGDSAVYLCASSPGQENYGYTFGSGTRLTVV.

The J gene is TRBJ1-4, the V gene TRBV19; no firm D call. The germline gives CDR1 LNHDA, CDR2 SQIVND (reference sequence). The ends were cut back, 5 bases at V and 7 bases at J, with 11 bases in the middle. The CDR3 consists of 13 residues. CDR3 sequence: CASSSMGGEKLFF. The CDR3 region has the DNA TGTGCCAGTAGTTCTATGGGAGGTGAAAAACTGTTTTTT.

CDR3 bases: TGTGCCACCAGCAGTCCCGGGACAGGGGCCTACAATGAGCAGTTCTTC. Its translation: CATSSPGTGAYNEQFF. The chain links TRBV15 to TRBJ2-1; 10 positions agree with TRBD1. The junction had 4 bases not matched to a gene; V was cut back by 3 bases and J by 2 bases. Germline lookup yields CDR1 LNHNV and CDR2 YYDKDF (reference sequence). This CDR3 contains 16 residues.

Details on this clone: Likely a read error: the CDR3 ends without its conserved phenylalanine or tryptophan. The limits of the CDR3 on the DNA are not certain, so only TCRdb's listed CDR3 is given. The genes are TRBV14 and TRBJ1-2. Germline CDR1 reads SGHDN; CDR2 reads FVKESK. Termini included, the CDR3 measures 12 amino acids. The CDR3 region is CASSQGRGCPVA.

The chain uses TRBV7-9 and TRBJ1-4; 8 bases line up with TRBD1. The V and J ends lost 3 bases and 7 bases, in that order; junction bases with no gene match: 13. CDR1 is SEHNR, CDR2 FQNEAQ, per germline (reference sequence). The CDR3 is made up of 17 amino acids. This CDR3 reads CASSFLITGTGGEKLFF. The CDR3 DNA reads TGTGCCAGCAGCTTCCTAATCACCGGGACAGGTGGTGAAAAACTGTTTTTT.